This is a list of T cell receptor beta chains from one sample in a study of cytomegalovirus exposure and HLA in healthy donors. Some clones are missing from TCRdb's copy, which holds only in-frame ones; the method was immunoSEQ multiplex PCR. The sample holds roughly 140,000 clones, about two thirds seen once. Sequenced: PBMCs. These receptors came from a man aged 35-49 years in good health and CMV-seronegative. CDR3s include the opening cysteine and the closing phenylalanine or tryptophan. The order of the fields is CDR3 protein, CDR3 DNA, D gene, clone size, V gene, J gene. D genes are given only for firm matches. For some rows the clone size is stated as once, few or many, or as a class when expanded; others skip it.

CDR3aa: CAWSVSQGPSGNTIYF
CDR3nt: TGTGCCTGGAGTGTATCTCAGGGCCCCTCTGGAAACACCATATATTTT
d_gene: .
abundance: few
v_gene: TRBV30
j_gene: TRBJ1-3

CDR3aa: CASSLGYDRGYGYTF
CDR3nt: TGCGCCAGCAGCTTGGGATATGACAGGGGTTATGGCTACACCTTC
d_gene: TRBD1
abundance: .
v_gene: TRBV5-1
j_gene: TRBJ1-2

CDR3aa: CASSQEVQFSYEQYF
CDR3nt: TGCGCCAGCAGCCAAGAGGTACAGTTCTCCTACGAGCAGTACTTC
d_gene: .
abundance: .
v_gene: TRBV4-3
j_gene: TRBJ2-7

CDR3aa: CASSWGRQDEKLFF
CDR3nt: TGCGCCAGCAGCTGGGGTAGACAGGATGAAAAACTGTTTTTT
d_gene: .
abundance: .
v_gene: TRBV5-1
j_gene: TRBJ1-4

CDR3aa: CASRDRVTANYGYTF
CDR3nt: TGTGCCAGCAGGGACAGGGTAACGGCTAACTATGGCTACACCTTC
d_gene: TRBD1
abundance: few
v_gene: TRBV6-1
j_gene: TRBJ1-2

CDR3aa: CSVAVRENTEAFF
CDR3nt: TGCAGCGTTGCTGTCAGGGAGAACACTGAAGCTTTCTTT
d_gene: .
abundance: .
v_gene: TRBV29-1
j_gene: TRBJ1-1

CDR3aa: CASSLYQGAVHIQYF
CDR3nt: TGTGCCAGCAGCTTATATCAGGGTGCGGTGCACATTCAGTACTTC
d_gene: .
abundance: .
v_gene: TRBV7-9
j_gene: TRBJ2-4

CDR3aa: CAISARAGDTQYF
CDR3nt: TGTGCCATCAGCGCTCGGGCGGGGGATACGCAGTATTTT
d_gene: .
abundance: .
v_gene: TRBV10-3
j_gene: TRBJ2-3

CDR3aa: CASSLTGVRGSEQYF
CDR3nt: TGTGCCAGCAGCCTGACAGGGGTTCGGGGTAGCGAGCAGTACTTC
d_gene: TRBD1
abundance: .
v_gene: TRBV6-1
j_gene: TRBJ2-7

CDR3aa: CASSSNKEGTSHSYEQYF
CDR3nt: TGTGCCAGCAGCTCAAATAAAGAAGGGACTAGCCACTCCTACGAGCAGTACTTC
d_gene: TRBD2
abundance: .
v_gene: TRBV7-6
j_gene: TRBJ2-7

CDR3aa: CSALGGLNSGANVLTF
CDR3nt: TGCAGCGCCCTAGGAGGGTTGAACTCTGGGGCCAACGTCCTGACTTTC
d_gene: .
abundance: .
v_gene: TRBV29-1
j_gene: TRBJ2-6

CDR3aa: CASSDNPGQGQPQNF
CDR3nt: TGTGCCAGCAGTGACAACCCGGGACAGGGCCAGCCCCAGAATTTT
d_gene: TRBD1
abundance: few
v_gene: TRBV6-4
j_gene: TRBJ1-5

CDR3aa: CSVIVGLAAGELFF
CDR3nt: TGCAGCGTTATTGTTGGACTAGCCGCCGGGGAGCTGTTTTTT
d_gene: TRBD2
abundance: .
v_gene: TRBV29-1
j_gene: TRBJ2-2

CDR3aa: CAWSGFVPDRVNTGELFF
CDR3nt: TGTGCCTGGTCGGGCTTTGTCCCGGACAGGGTGAACACCGGGGAGCTGTTTTTT
d_gene: TRBD1
abundance: .
v_gene: TRBV30
j_gene: TRBJ2-2

CDR3aa: CAWSVGTGLAQQETQYF
CDR3nt: TGTGCCTGGAGTGTAGGTACTGGACTAGCACAGCAAGAGACCCAGTACTTC
d_gene: TRBD2
abundance: few
v_gene: TRBV30
j_gene: TRBJ2-5

CDR3aa: CASSRDGNTIYF
CDR3nt: TGTGCCAGCAGCCGAGATGGAAACACCATATATTTT
d_gene: .
abundance: once
v_gene: TRBV7-9
j_gene: TRBJ1-3

CDR3aa: CAYIAGGTGELFF
CDR3nt: TGTGCCTATATAGCGGGAGGTACCGGGGAGCTGTTTTTT
d_gene: TRBD2
abundance: .
v_gene: TRBV30
j_gene: TRBJ2-2

CDR3aa: CASSYRYPGPRNEKLFF
CDR3nt: TGTGCCAGCAGTTACCGTTATCCAGGGCCCCGTAATGAAAAACTGTTTTTT
d_gene: .
abundance: .
v_gene: TRBV6-8
j_gene: TRBJ1-4

CDR3aa: CASSQESAGKGETQYF
CDR3nt: TGCGCCAGCAGCCAAGAATCAGCGGGAAAGGGGGAGACCCAGTACTTC
d_gene: TRBD2
abundance: few
v_gene: TRBV4-3
j_gene: TRBJ2-5

CDR3aa: CASSFLNSGNTIYF
CDR3nt: TGTGCCAGCAGCTTTCTAAACTCTGGAAACACCATATATTTT
d_gene: .
abundance: .
v_gene: TRBV7-9
j_gene: TRBJ1-3